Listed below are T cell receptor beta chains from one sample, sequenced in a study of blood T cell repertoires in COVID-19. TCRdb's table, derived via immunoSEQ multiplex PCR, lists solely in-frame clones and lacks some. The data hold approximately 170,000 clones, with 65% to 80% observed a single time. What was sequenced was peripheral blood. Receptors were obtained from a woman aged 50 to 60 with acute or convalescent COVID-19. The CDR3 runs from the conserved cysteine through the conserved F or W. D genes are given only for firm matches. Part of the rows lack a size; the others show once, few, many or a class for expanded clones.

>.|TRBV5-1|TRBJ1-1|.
CASHLGNRNTEAFF
TGCGCCAGCCACCTAGGAAATCGGAACACTGAAGCTTTCTTT
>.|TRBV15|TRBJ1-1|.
CATSGDTRRSTEAFF
TGTGCCACCAGCGGGGACACGAGGCGGAGCACTGAAGCTTTCTTT
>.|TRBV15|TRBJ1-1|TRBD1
CATSPPDRGPYTEAFF
TGTGCCACCAGCCCCCCGGACAGGGGGCCTTACACTGAAGCTTTCTTT
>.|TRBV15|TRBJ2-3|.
CATSRVAGSTDTQYF
TGTGCCACCAGCAGAGTTGCGGGTAGCACAGATACGCAGTATTTT
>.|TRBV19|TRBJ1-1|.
CASSFTRNGVNTEAFF
TGTGCCAGTAGTTTCACCCGGAACGGGGTGAACACTGAAGCTTTCTTT
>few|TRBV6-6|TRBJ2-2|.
CASSYRGSNTGELFF
TGTGCCAGCAGTTACCGGGGGTCGAACACCGGGGAGCTGTTTTTT
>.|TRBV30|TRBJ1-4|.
CAWSVDHPGTGGKLFF
TGTGCCTGGAGTGTGGATCACCCTGGTACTGGGGGGAAACTGTTTTTT
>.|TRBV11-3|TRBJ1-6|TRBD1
CASSAGTGNSPLHF
TGTGCCAGCAGCGCCGGGACAGGCAATTCACCCCTCCACTTT
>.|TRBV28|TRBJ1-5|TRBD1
CASSRTGIVQPQHF
TGTGCCAGCAGCAGGACAGGAATTGTTCAGCCCCAGCATTTT
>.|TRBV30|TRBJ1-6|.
CAESPSGRNSPLHF
TGTGCAGAAAGCCCTTCAGGGCGTAATTCACCCCTCCACTTT
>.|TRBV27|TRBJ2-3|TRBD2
CASSSGGGSTDTQYF
TGTGCCAGCAGTTCGGGGGGAGGGAGCACAGATACGCAGTATTTT
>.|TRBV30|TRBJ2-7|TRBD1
CAWLPSVGQGIPYEQYF
TGTGCCTGGCTTCCCTCCGTGGGACAGGGGATTCCCTACGAGCAGTACTTC
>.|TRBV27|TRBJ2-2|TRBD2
CASSFRTSGTGELFF
TGTGCCAGCAGTTTCAGAACTAGCGGCACCGGGGAGCTGTTTTTT
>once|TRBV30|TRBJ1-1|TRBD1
CAWSVGTGVTEAFF
TGTGCCTGGAGTGTAGGGACAGGGGTAACTGAAGCTTTCTTT
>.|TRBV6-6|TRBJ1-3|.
CASSYSGVDGNTIYF
TGTGCCAGCAGTTACTCAGGGGTGGACGGAAACACCATATATTTT
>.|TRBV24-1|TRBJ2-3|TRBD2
CATSDRGLAGTDTQYF
TGTGCCACCAGTGATAGAGGACTAGCGGGCACAGATACGCAGTATTTT
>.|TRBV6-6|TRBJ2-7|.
CASSPLYEQYF
TGTGCCAGCAGCCCACTGTACGAGCAGTACTTC
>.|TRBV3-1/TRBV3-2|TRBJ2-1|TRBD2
CASSQGTAGVNEQFF
TGTGCCAGCAGCCAAGGAACGGCGGGAGTCAATGAGCAGTTCTTC
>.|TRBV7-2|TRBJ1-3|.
CASSLGAAASGNTIYF
TGTGCCAGCAGCTTAGGGGCAGCCGCTTCTGGAAACACCATATATTTT
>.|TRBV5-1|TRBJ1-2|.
CASSDQGVGYGYTF
TGCGCCAGCAGCGACCAAGGGGTGGGCTATGGCTACACCTTC
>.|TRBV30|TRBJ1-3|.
CAREAGGGNTIYF
TGTGCCCGAGAGGCAGGAGGTGGAAACACCATATATTTT
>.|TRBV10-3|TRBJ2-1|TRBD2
CAISGTSGDYNEQFF
TGTGCCATCAGCGGGACTAGCGGGGACTACAATGAGCAGTTCTTC
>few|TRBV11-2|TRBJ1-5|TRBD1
CASSSGQGWDQPQHF
TGTGCCAGCAGCTCGGGACAGGGATGGGATCAGCCCCAGCATTTT
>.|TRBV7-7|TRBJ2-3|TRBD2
CASSAAGVLTDTQYF
TGTGCTAGCAGCGCTGCGGGGGTTCTCACAGATACGCAGTATTTT
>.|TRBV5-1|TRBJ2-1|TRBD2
CASSLVAGGHNEQFF
TGCGCCAGCAGCTTGGTAGCGGGGGGCCACAATGAGCAGTTCTTC
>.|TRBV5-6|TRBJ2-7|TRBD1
CASTPRYRGSEQYF
TGTGCCAGCACCCCTCGATACAGGGGGAGCGAGCAGTACTTC
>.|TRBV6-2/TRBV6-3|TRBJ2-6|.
CASSSQGPGANVLTF
TGTGCCAGCAGTTCACAGGGTCCTGGGGCCAACGTCCTGACTTTC
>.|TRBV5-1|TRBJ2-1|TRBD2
CASSFMAGGNNEQFF
TGCGCCAGCAGCTTTATGGCGGGGGGGAACAATGAGCAGTTCTTC
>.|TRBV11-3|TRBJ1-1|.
CASSLDGTRLNTEAFF
TGTGCCAGCAGCTTAGATGGGACAAGGCTCAACACTGAAGCTTTCTTT
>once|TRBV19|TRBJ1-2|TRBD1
CASGTGGGYGYTF
TGTGCCAGTGGGACAGGGGGCGGCTATGGCTACACCTTC
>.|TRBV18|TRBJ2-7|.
CASRGFYEQYF
TGTGCCAGCAGGGGCTTCTACGAGCAGTACTTC
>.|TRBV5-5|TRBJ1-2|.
CASSPRLDGYTF
TGTGCCAGCAGCCCGAGACTAGATGGCTACACCTTC
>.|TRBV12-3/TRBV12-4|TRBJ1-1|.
CASRLMDTEAFF
TGTGCCAGCAGACTGATGGACACTGAAGCTTTCTTT
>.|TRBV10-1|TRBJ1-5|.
CASSLLTDQPQHF
TGCGCCAGCAGTCTCTTAACGGATCAGCCCCAGCATTTT
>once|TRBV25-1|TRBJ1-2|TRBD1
CASSTSGQGVYGYTF
TGTGCCAGCAGTACCTCGGGACAGGGTGTCTATGGCTACACCTTC
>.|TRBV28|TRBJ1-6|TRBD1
CASSAMSQGANSPLHF
TGTGCCAGCAGTGCTATGTCCCAGGGGGCGAATTCACCCCTCCACTTT
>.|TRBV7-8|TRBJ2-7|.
CASSSRESSYEQYF
TGTGCCAGCAGCTCTCGGGAAAGCTCCTACGAGCAGTACTTC
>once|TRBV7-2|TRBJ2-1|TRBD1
CASSLDRGLYNEQFF
TGTGCCAGCAGCTTAGACAGGGGGCTCTACAATGAGCAGTTCTTC
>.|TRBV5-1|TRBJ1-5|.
CASSSQGLGGNQPQHF
TGCGCCAGCAGCTCACAGGGTTTAGGAGGCAATCAGCCCCAGCATTTT